Below, 20 T cell receptor beta chains from the same sample are listed, as sequenced in a study of T cell repertoires in cytomegalovirus infection (dated by TCRdb to the late 2010s). Sequencer: Illumina HiSeq 1500. The public reads were run again by TCRdb, first through fastp at Q25 and then through MiXCR, and only productive beta chains were kept. Each entry is one CDR3 protein sequence, shown with its most common DNA and genes. This sample is represented by hundreds of thousands of distinct CDR3 sequences; less than 25% of them were singletons. The biggest ten clones account for approximately 8% of the sample. Sequences were obtained from CD8+ T cells from PBMCs. These receptors all stem from a human donor in good health (CMV status not recorded). Some clones in this sample may be carry-over from other donors' samples.

This clonotype turned up a few times. This chain connects TRBV28 to TRBJ1-5; 7 bases are shared with TRBD1. Germline assignment: CDR1 MDHEN and CDR2 SYDVKM. The CDR3 is 16 amino acids. Trimming cost V 5 bases and J 3 bases; bases outside gene matches: 10. DNA for the CDR3: TGTGCCAGCAGTAAATCGGAACAGGGGCCCAATCAGCCCCAGCATTTT. Its protein product is CASSKSEQGPNQPQHF.

The table lists this clonotype with many counts. The chain carries TRBV7-3 and TRBJ2-1; tentatively, D is TRBD2 (7 bases). Germline CDR1 and CDR2: SGHTA and FQGTGA. Trimming stripped 5 bases from V and 5 bases from J, with 16 bases between. CDR3 size: 15 residues. In nucleotides, the CDR3 is TGTGCCAGCAGCCCACTGTCGGGGGGCCACAATGAGCAGTTCTTC. Translating gives CASSPLSGGHNEQFF.

This clonotype was counted many times. The gene calls are TRBV7-6 and TRBJ2-4; no reliable D call. Trimming left V 4 bases short and J 0 bases short, with 10 bases between. The CDR3 covers 15 residues. Germline-derived CDR1 and CDR2 are SGHVS and FNYEAQ. The CDR3 nucleotides are TGTGCCAGCAGCTCCGTGCCCGGAGCCAAAAACATTCAGTACTTC. Translating it yields CASSSVPGAKNIQYF. The full variable domain, with the rest looked up from reference TRBV7-6 and TRBJ2-4, is GAGVSQSPRYKVTKRGQDVALRCDPISGHVSLYWYRQALGQGPEFLTYFNYEAQQDKSGLPNDRFSAERPEGSISTLTIQRTEQRDSAMYRCASSSVPGAKNIQYFGAGTRLSVL.

This clonotype appeared a few times. The chain joins TRBV29-1 to TRBJ2-7, with TRBD1 identical over 7 bases. The length of the CDR3 is 16 residues. Germline V gives CDR1 SQVTM, CDR2 ANQGSEA. V gave up 1 base and J gave up 4 bases; unmatched junction bases: 13. The chain's CDR3 is CSVEGHVEAGGYEQYF. CDR3 bases: TGCAGCGTTGAAGGTCATGTAGAGGCAGGGGGATACGAGCAGTACTTC.

V and J are TRBV29-1 and TRBJ2-2; 9 bases match TRBD2. The CDR3 runs 18 residues. Germline CDR1 is SQVTM and CDR2 is ANQGSEA. J was trimmed by 0 bases and V by 0 bases; bases with no gene match: 8. This CDR3 is CSVEDRGSGGPNTGELFF. CDR3 sequence (DNA): TGCAGCGTTGAAGATCGGGGTAGCGGGGGACCGAACACCGGGGAGCTGTTTTTT.

The chain carries TRBV29-1 and TRBJ1-3, with D hard to call. The CDR3 covers 14 residues. Germline V gene sequence: CDR1 SQVTM, CDR2 ANQGSEA. V was trimmed by 5 bases and J by 8 bases, leaving 19 bases between them. CDR3 bases: TGCAGCGTTTACTCGGACGGTCCTGGGGACACCATATATTTT. It translates to CSVYSDGPGDTIYF.

Only a few counts were recorded for this clonotype. J is TRBJ2-3 and V is TRBV7-9; tentatively, D is TRBD2 (6 bases). This CDR3 spans 17 amino acids. The germline V gene encodes CDR1 SEHNR and CDR2 FQNEAQ (reference sequence). Trimming took off 0 bases at V and 2 bases at J, with 15 bases between the two ends. The CDR3 DNA reads TGTGCCAGCAGCTTAGCGGAGGGACTCCGCGCCACAGATACGCAGTATTTT. Amino acids: CASSLAEGLRATDTQYF.

This clonotype was picked up a small number of times. The V gene is TRBV7-6, the J gene TRBJ2-7; D is uncertain. Germline V CDR1 and CDR2: SGHVS, FNYEAQ. The CDR3 is 14 amino acids. Trimming took off 5 bases at V and 5 bases at J, with 16 bases between the two ends. The CDR3 DNA is TGTGCCAGCAGCCCCGTTCCAACCCTTGACGAGCAGTACTTC. It yields the protein CASSPVPTLDEQYF.

This clonotype was counted at least ten times. V and J are TRBV7-3 and TRBJ2-1, with TRBD2 matching over 8 bases. From germline, CDR1 is SGHTA and CDR2 FQGTGA. The length of the CDR3 is 15 residues. The ends lost 2 bases at V and 5 bases at J; junction bases unmatched: 5. CDR3 region: CASSLLTSGNNEQFF. CDR3 DNA: TGTGCCAGCAGCTTATTAACTAGCGGTAACAATGAGCAGTTCTTC.

With respect to this clonotype: A single base separates this from a much larger clone, so it may be a read error. This chain joins TRBV7-6 and TRBJ1-6; D remains ambiguous. CDR1 and CDR2 from the germline V gene are SGHVS and FNYEAQ. The CDR3 is made up of 13 amino acids. Trimming removed 4 bases from V and 9 bases from J, with 10 bases in between. CDR3 nucleotide sequence: TGTGCCAGCAGCTGGGAGGCCGGTTCACCCCTCCACTTT. This codes for CASSWEAGSPLHF. Full variable domain (missing parts from reference TRBV7-6 and TRBJ1-6): GAGVSQSPRYKVTKRGQDVALRCDPISGHVSLYWYRQALGQGPEFLTYFNYEAQQDKSGLPNDRFSAERPEGSISTLTIQRTEQRDSAMYRCASSWEAGSPLHFGNGTRLTVT.

The chain joins TRBV2 to TRBJ2-7; TRBD1 matches at 7 bases. V lost 0 bases and J lost 2; bases outside the gene matches: 4. Per the germline V gene, CDR1 is SNHLY and CDR2 is FYNNEI. This CDR3 spans 15 amino acids. CDR3 sequence (DNA): TGTGCCAGCAGTGAAGCTACTGGGACAGCCTACGAGCAGTACGTC. Residues: CASSEATGTAYEQYV.

V is TRBV6-5 and J is TRBJ2-1; 11 nucleotides agree with TRBD2. V shed 2 bases, J shed 14 bases, and the junction held 5 bases outside the gene matches. The CDR3 sequence is 13 residues long. The germline V gene has CDR1 MNHEY and CDR2 SVGAGI. The CDR3 is CASSYGLAGGEFF. The CDR3 DNA follows: TGTGCCAGCAGTTACGGCCTAGCGGGGGGCGAGTTCTTC.

V is TRBV5-6 and J is TRBJ1-3, with 9 bases matching TRBD1. Trimming at V came to 5 bases and at J to 8 bases, leaving 17 bases not matched to a gene. Germline V gene data show CDR1 as SGHDT and CDR2 as YYEEEE. This CDR3 region has 17 residues. This CDR3 reads CASSFISTGTGTDTIYF. The CDR3 DNA reads as TGTGCCAGCAGTTTCATTTCAACCGGGACAGGGACAGACACCATATATTTT.

This clonotype has only a few counts. This chain joins TRBV27 and TRBJ2-2; 9 nucleotides match TRBD1. Germline V gene sequence: CDR1 MNHEY, CDR2 SMNVEV (reference sequence). This CDR3 comprises 18 residues. V lost 6 bases to trimming and J lost 2 bases; unmatched junction nucleotides: 13. CDR3 sequence: CASSRLWTGEGNTGELFF. The DNA of the CDR3 is TGTGCCAGCAGCCGTCTCTGGACAGGGGAGGGAAACACCGGGGAGCTGTTTTTT.

V gene TRBV28 combines with J gene TRBJ2-3; D might be TRBD1 or TRBD2, each matching 6 bases. Germline CDR1 is MDHEN and CDR2 is SYDVKM. The germline V and J ends were trimmed by 6 bases and 0 bases, with 16 bases remaining between them. This CDR3 is 16 amino acids long. The chain's CDR3 is CASSPTGAGSTDTQYF. For the CDR3, the DNA is TGTGCCAGCAGCCCTACGGGGGCGGGAAGCACAGATACGCAGTATTTT.

This clonotype was found a few times. The J gene is TRBJ1-5, the V gene TRBV6-6; D is uncertain. Trimming shortened V by 11 bases and J by 9 bases, and 11 bases separated the two germline ends. The germline V gene encodes CDR1 MNHNY and CDR2 SVGAGI (reference sequence). The CDR3 runs 10 residues. The CDR3 loop is CAVGNRPQHF. For the CDR3, the DNA is TGTGCCGTGGGCAATAGGCCCCAGCATTTT.

About this clonotype: A read error may explain this, as a much larger clone is one base away. The CDR3 end shows no conserved phenylalanine or tryptophan, and so a read error is likely. CDR3 protein: CASREGQETQYS. CDR3 coding DNA: TGTGCCAGCAGGGAGGGGCAAGAGACCCAGTACTCC. V and J are TRBV6-2 or TRBV6-3 and TRBJ2-5; a possible D gene is TRBD2 (6 bases). The CDR3 loop spans 12 amino acids. Per germline, CDR1 MNHEY and CDR2 SVGEGT. Trimming stripped 6 bases from V and 2 bases from J, with 7 bases between.

The chain links TRBV28 to TRBJ2-2, with D unclear. There are 13 residues in the CDR3. From germline, CDR1 is MDHEN and CDR2 SYDVKM. The V and J ends lost 8 bases and 3 bases respectively, with 10 bases between them. CDR3 loop: CASRLTYTGELFF. The CDR3 DNA reads as TGTGCCAGCCGGCTTACTTACACCGGGGAGCTGTTTTTT.

The gene calls are TRBV6-2 or TRBV6-3 and TRBJ1-1; D is ambiguous. The germline V gene encodes CDR1 MNHEY and CDR2 SVGEGT. V was shortened by 0 bases and J by 6 bases, with 11 bases between the two germline ends. This CDR3 is built from 14 residues. CDR3 bases: TGTGCCAGCAGTTACTCGACTCTCGGTCCTGAAGCTTTCTTT. Protein sequence: CASSYSTLGPEAFF.

Only a few counts were recorded for this clonotype. The rearrangement links TRBV5-1 to TRBJ1-1, with D maybe TRBD1 (5 bases). Germline CDR1 is SGHRS and CDR2 is YFSETQ. CDR3 length: 15 amino acids. V shed 7 bases and J shed 3 bases, with 19 bases lying between them. The CDR3 sequence: CASGQTGAGDTEAFF. The CDR3 DNA reads TGCGCCAGCGGTCAGACCGGAGCGGGGGACACTGAAGCTTTCTTT.